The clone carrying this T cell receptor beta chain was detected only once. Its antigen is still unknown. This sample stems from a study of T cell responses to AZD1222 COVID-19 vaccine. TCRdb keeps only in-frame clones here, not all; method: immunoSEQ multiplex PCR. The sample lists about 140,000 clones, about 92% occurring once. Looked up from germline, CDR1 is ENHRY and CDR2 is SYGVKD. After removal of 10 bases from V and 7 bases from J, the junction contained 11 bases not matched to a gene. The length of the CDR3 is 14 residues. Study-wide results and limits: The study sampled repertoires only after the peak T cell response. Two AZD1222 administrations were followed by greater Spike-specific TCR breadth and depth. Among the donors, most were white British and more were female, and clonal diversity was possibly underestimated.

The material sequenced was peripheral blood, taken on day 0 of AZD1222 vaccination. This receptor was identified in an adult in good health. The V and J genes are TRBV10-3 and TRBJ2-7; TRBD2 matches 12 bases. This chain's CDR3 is CATRTSGTLGEQYF. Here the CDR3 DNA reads TGTGCCACCCGGACTAGCGGGACTCTAGGGGAGCAGTACTTC.